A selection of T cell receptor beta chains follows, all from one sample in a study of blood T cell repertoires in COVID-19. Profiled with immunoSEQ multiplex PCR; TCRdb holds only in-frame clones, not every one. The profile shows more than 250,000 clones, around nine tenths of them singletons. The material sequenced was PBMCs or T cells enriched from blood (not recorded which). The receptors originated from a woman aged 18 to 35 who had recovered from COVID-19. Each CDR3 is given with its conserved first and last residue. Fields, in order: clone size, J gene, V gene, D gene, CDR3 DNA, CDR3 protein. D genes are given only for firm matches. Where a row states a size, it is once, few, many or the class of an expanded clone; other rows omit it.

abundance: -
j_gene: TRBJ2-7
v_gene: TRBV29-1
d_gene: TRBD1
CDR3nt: TGCAGCGTCGCCGAACGTTTGGGCAGGGGGATAGATGAGCAGTACTTC
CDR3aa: CSVAERLGRGIDEQYF

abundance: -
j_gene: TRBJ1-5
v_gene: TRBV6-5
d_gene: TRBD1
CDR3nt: TGTGCCAGCAGGGGACAGGAACTAAATCAGCCCCAGCATTTT
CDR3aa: CASRGQELNQPQHF

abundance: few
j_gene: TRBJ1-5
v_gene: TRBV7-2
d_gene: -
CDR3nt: TGTGCCAGCAGCTTCCCCGGACAGCAGCCCCAGCATTTT
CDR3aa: CASSFPGQQPQHF

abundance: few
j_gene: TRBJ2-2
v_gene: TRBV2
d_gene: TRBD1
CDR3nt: TGTGCCAGCAGTGAATGGCCAGGGGGCGGCGGGGAGCTGTTTTTT
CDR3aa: CASSEWPGGGGELFF

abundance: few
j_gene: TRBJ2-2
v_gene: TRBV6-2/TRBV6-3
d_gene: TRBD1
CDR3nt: TGTGCCAGCAGTTACGACAGGGAAACCGGGGAGCTGTTTTTT
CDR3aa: CASSYDRETGELFF

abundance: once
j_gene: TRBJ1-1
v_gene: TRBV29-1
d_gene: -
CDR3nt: TGCAGCGTTGCACCTGACAGGCACCAGAACACTGAAGCTTTCTTT
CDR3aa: CSVAPDRHQNTEAFF

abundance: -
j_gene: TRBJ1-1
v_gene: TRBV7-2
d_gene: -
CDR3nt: TGTGCCAGCAGAGTAAGGGGAAGTGGTGAAGCTTTCTTT
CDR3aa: CASRVRGSGEAFF

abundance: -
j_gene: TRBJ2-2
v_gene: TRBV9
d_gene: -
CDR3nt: TGTGCCAGCAGCCCCCTCCTTGGGCCCACGAACACCGGGGAGCTGTTTTTT
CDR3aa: CASSPLLGPTNTGELFF

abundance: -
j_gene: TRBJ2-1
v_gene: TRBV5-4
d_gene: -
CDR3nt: TGTGCCAGCAGCTTGGTTTCGACGGGTGAGCAGTTCTTC
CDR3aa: CASSLVSTGEQFF

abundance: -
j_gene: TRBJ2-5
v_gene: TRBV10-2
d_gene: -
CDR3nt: TGCGCCAGCAGGGGGGGTCGGGAGACCCAGTACTTC
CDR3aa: CASRGGRETQYF

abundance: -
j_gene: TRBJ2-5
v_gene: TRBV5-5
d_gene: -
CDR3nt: TGTGCCAGCAGCCTTCAGGGAAAAGAGACCCAGTACTTC
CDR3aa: CASSLQGKETQYF

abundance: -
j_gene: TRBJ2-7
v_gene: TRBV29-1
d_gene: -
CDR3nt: TGCAGCGTTCGAGCGGGTACCTACGAGCAGTACTTC
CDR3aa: CSVRAGTYEQYF

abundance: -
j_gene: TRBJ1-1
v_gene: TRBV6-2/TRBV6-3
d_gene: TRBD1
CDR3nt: TGTGCCAGCAGTCCGGACAGGTACACTGAAGCTTTCTTT
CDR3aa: CASSPDRYTEAFF

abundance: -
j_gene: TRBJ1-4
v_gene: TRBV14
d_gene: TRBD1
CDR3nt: TGTGCCAGCAGCCAAGGACAGGGGGAACTGTTTTTT
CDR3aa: CASSQGQGELFF

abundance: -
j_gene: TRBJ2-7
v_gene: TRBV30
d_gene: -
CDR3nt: TGTGCCTGGAAAAGACAGTTCTGGGCCTACGAGCAGTACTTC
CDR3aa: CAWKRQFWAYEQYF

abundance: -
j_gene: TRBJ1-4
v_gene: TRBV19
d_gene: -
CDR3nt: TGTGCCAGTATGGCCTGGGGCGGTTCGAATGAAAAACTGTTTTTT
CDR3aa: CASMAWGGSNEKLFF

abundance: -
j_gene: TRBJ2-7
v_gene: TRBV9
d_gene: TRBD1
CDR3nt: TGTGCCAGCAGCGTAGGACAGGGATACTCCTACGAGCAGTACTTC
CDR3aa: CASSVGQGYSYEQYF

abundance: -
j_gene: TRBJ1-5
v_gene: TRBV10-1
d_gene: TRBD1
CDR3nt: TGCGCCAGCAGTACGGACAGGAGGGATCAGCCCCAGCATTTT
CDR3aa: CASSTDRRDQPQHF

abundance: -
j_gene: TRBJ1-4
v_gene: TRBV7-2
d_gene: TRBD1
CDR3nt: TGTGCCAGCAGCTCCCGACCGACAGGGTCCAGTGAAAAACTGTTTTTT
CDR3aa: CASSSRPTGSSEKLFF

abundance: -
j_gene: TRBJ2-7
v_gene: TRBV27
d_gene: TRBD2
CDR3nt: TGTGCCAGCAGCCGATCCGGGGGGGGCGAGCAGTACTTC
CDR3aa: CASSRSGGGEQYF

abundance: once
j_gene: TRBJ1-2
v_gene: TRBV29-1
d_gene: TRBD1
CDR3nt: TGCAGCGTTTTCGGTACCGGGACAGGTAACTATGGCTACACCTTC
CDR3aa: CSVFGTGTGNYGYTF

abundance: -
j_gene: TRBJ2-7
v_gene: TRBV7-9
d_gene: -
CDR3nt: TGTGCCAGCAGCTTAGCCGGCAGGGTTTCCGAGCAGTACTTC
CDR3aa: CASSLAGRVSEQYF

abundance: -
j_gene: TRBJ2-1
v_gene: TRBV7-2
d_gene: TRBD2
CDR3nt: TGTGCCAGCAGCTTAGAGCGGGGCGGTGAGCAGTTCTTC
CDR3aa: CASSLERGGEQFF

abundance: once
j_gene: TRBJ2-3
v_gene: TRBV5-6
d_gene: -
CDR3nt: TGTGCCAGCAGCTTGCCCGACAGTGATACGCAGTATTTT
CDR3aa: CASSLPDSDTQYF

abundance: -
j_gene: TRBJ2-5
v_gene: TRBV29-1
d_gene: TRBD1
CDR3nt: TGCAGCGACCTGACAGGGGAAGAGACCCAGTACTTC
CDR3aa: CSDLTGEETQYF

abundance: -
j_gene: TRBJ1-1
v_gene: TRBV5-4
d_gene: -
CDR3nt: TGTGCCAGCAGCCCCGGGACTAATTACATGAACACTGAAGCTTTCTTT
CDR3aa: CASSPGTNYMNTEAFF

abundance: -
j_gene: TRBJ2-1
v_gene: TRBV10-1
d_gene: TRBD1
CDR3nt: TGCGCCAGCAGCGCCGGGACAGGGTGGGAGAATGAGCAGTTCTTC
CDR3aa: CASSAGTGWENEQFF

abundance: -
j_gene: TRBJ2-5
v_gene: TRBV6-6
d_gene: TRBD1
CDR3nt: TGTGCCAGCAGTGATTCGTACCCAGGGGGTTCGAACTTC
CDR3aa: CASSDSYPGGSNF

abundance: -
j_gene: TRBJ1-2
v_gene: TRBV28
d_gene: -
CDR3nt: TGTGCCAGCAATGGGCACGTCTATGGCTACACCTTC
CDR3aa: CASNGHVYGYTF

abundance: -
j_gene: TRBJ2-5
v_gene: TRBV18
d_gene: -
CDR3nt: TGTGCCAGCTCACCAACAGGGACCAAAGAGACCCAGTACTTC
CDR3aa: CASSPTGTKETQYF

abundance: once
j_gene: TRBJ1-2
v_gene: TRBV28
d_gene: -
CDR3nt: TGTGCCAGCAATTTCCCCCAGGGCTTAGATAACTATGGCTACACCTTC
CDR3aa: CASNFPQGLDNYGYTF

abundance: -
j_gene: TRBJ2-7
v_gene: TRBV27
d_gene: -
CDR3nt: TGTGCCAGGGAGGAGCAGTACTTC
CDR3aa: CAREEQYF

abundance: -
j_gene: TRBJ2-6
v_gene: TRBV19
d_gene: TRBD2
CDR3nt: TGTGCCAGTAGTACCGGGACTAGCGGGGGGGCAGGGGCCAACGTCCTGACTTTC
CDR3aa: CASSTGTSGGAGANVLTF

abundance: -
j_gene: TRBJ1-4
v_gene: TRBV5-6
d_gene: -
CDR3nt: TGTGCCAGCAGCTCTCGACAGAGGAATGAAAAACTGTTTTTT
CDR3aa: CASSSRQRNEKLFF

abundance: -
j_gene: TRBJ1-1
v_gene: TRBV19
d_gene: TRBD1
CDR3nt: TGTGCCAGTAAGAAATCAGGACAGGGGGCTTACGAGAACACTGAAGCTTTCTTT
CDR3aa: CASKKSGQGAYENTEAFF

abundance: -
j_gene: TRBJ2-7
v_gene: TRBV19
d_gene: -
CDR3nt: TGTGCCAGTAGTCCTACCGGGTCCTACGAGCAGTACTTC
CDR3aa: CASSPTGSYEQYF

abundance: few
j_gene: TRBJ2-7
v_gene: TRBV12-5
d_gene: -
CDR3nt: TGTGCTAGTGGTTTTACCGAGTACGAGCAGTACTTC
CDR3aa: CASGFTEYEQYF

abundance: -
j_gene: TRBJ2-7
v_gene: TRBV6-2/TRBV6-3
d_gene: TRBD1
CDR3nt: TGTGCCAGCAGTCTAGAACAGGGGCCAACCTACGAGCAGTACTTC
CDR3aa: CASSLEQGPTYEQYF

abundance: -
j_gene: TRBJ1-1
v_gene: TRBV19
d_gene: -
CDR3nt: TGTGCCAGTGGTAGGGGACTACTACAGAACACTGAAGCTTTCTTT
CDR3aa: CASGRGLLQNTEAFF

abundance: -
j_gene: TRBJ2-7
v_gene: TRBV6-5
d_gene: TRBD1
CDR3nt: TGTGCCAGCAGTTACTCCCTATTGACAGGGGAAGAGCAGTACTTC
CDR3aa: CASSYSLLTGEEQYF

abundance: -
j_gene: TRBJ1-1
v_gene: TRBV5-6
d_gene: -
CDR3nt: TGTGCCAGCAGCTCGGTTGGGGCGAACACTGAAGCTTTCTTT
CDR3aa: CASSSVGANTEAFF

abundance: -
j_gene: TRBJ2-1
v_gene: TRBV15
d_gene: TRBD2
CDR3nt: TGTGCCACCAGCAGTAGCGGGGGCCTACCCAATGAGCAGTTCTTC
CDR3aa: CATSSSGGLPNEQFF

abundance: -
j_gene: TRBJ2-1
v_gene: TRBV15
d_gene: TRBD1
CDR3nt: TGTGCCACCAGCACCAGACAGGGCGAGTCGGAGCAGTTCTTC
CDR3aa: CATSTRQGESEQFF

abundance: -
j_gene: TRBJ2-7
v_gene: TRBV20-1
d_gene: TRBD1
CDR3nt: TGCAGTGCTAGTCAACTCACGGGACAGGTTTCCTACGAGCAGTACTTC
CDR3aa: CSASQLTGQVSYEQYF

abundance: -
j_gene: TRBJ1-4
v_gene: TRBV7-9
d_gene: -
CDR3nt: TGTGCCAGCAGCTTAGTTCGGTCTAATGAAAAACTGTTTTTT
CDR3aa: CASSLVRSNEKLFF

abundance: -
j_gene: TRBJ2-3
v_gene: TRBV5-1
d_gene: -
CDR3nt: TGCGCCAGCAGTCCAGGGGGGTACACAGATACGCAGTATTTT
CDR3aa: CASSPGGYTDTQYF

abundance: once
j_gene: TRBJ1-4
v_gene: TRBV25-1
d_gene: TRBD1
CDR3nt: TGTGCCAGCAGTGAGTCAGGGGGCCGTGAAAAACTGTTTTTT
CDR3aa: CASSESGGREKLFF

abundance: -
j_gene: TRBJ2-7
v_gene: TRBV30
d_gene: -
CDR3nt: TGTGCCTGGGACCCAGGGCCCTCCTACGAGCAGTACTTC
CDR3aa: CAWDPGPSYEQYF

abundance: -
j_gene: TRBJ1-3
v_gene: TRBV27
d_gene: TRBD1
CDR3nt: TGTGCCAGCAGGGACAGGGGATATGAGGTTGGAAACACCATATATTTT
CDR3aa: CASRDRGYEVGNTIYF

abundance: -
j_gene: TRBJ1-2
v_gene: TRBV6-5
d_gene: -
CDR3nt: TGTGCCAGCGGACCCCAGGCAGGGACAAATGGCTACACCTTC
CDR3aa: CASGPQAGTNGYTF

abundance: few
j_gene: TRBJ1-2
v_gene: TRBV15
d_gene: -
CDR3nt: TGTGCCACCAGCAGATCCCTGGGGGCACTTGGCTACACCTTC
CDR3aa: CATSRSLGALGYTF

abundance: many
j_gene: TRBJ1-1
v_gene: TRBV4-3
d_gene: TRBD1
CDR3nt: TGCGCCAGCAGCCAAGAGGGGTCAGCGAACAGGGGTCATGCTTTCTTT
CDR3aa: CASSQEGSANRGHAFF

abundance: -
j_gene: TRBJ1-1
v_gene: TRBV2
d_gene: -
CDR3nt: TGTGCCAGCAGTTTCTCGAGGAACACTGAAGCTTTCTTT
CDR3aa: CASSFSRNTEAFF

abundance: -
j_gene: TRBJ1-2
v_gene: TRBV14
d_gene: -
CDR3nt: TGTGCCAGCAGCCAAGATCACAGGGTTGGCTACACCTTC
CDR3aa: CASSQDHRVGYTF

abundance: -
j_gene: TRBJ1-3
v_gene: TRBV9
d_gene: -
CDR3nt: TGTGCCAGCAGCGTAGCCTTCTTCTCTGGAAACACCATATATTTT
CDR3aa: CASSVAFFSGNTIYF